The 26 T cell receptor beta chains reported below all come from one sample, sequenced in a study of preoperative IRX-2 immunotherapy in early breast cancer. Treatment reported: preoperative locoregional IRX-2 cytokine immunotherapy. The table came from immunoSEQ multiplex PCR; TCRdb's copy has only in-frame clones and leaves some out. Of 35,000 to 45,000 clones listed, roughly 80% are singletons. The source material was tumor tissue, sampled after IRX-2 immunotherapy. The receptor source for this set is a human donor with breast cancer.

This clone was found a few times. The V and J genes are TRBV18 and TRBJ2-3; D may correspond to TRBD1 or TRBD2 (5 bases each). CDR1 is KGHSH and CDR2 is LQKENI in the germline V gene. V lost 0 bases and J 7 bases, leaving 17 bases between the germline ends. The length of the CDR3 is 16 residues. The CDR3 loop reads CASSPPRDPSRHTQYF. CDR3 DNA sequence: TGTGCCAGCTCACCACCCCGGGACCCTAGCAGGCATACGCAGTATTTT. The full variable domain, its missing parts supplied by reference TRBV18 and TRBJ2-3, is NAGVMQNPRHLVRRRGQEARLRCSPMKGHSHVYWYRQLPEEGLKFMVYLQKENIIDESGMPKERFSAEFPKEGPSILRIQQVVRGDSAAYFCASSPPRDPSRHTQYFGPGTRLTVL.

CDR3 loop: CASSPLGGVGNTEAFF. CDR3 nucleotide sequence: TGTGCCAGCAGCCCCCTGGGGGGTGTGGGGAACACTGAAGCTTTCTTT. The chain joins TRBV11-1 to TRBJ1-1; D might be TRBD1 (5 bases). The V gene's germline CDR1 is SGHAT and CDR2 FQDESV (reference sequence). Trimming cost V 5 bases and J 1 base, with 17 bases left between them. The CDR3 contains 16 residues.

This sequence joins TRBV28 and TRBJ2-1; D is ambiguous. The CDR3 is made up of 13 amino acids. Germline values: CDR1 MDHEN, CDR2 SYDVKM. Trimming shortened V by 3 bases and J by 7 bases, and 10 bases separated the two germline ends. The chain's CDR3 is CASSLVQRNEQFF. The CDR3 DNA is TGTGCCAGCAGTTTGGTACAGAGGAATGAGCAGTTCTTC.

The V call is TRBV18, the J call TRBJ2-7, with 8 bases lining up with TRBD2. Germline-derived CDR1 and CDR2 are KGHSH and LQKENI. This CDR3 spans 17 amino acids. Trimming took 3 bases from V and 0 from J; bases not matched to a gene: 10. CDR3 region: CASSPGVAGGASYEQYF. In nucleotides, the CDR3 is TGTGCCAGCTCACCCGGGGTGGCGGGGGGCGCCTCCTACGAGCAGTACTTC.

J is TRBJ1-4 and V is TRBV6-8; 7 bases are a match to TRBD1. The CDR3 totals 13 residues. The J segment lost 6 bases and the V segment lost 10 bases, leaving 8 bases of the junction unmatched. Germline loops: CDR1 MNHGY, CDR2 SAAAGT. CDR3 DNA: TGTGCCATCAGGGGGACAGAAGATGAAAAACTGTTTTTT. Residues: CAIRGTEDEKLFF.

The gene calls are TRBV19 and TRBJ2-7; tentatively, D is TRBD1 (5 bases). Per germline, CDR1 LNHDA and CDR2 SQIVND (reference sequence). Deletions cut 1 base from V and 5 bases from J, with 15 bases between. The CDR3 is made up of 15 amino acids. The CDR3 DNA follows: TGTGCCAGTAGTATAGGAGTTCAGGGTGTCCACGAGCAGTACTTC. Translated, it gives CASSIGVQGVHEQYF.

The rearrangement joins TRBV5-1 to TRBJ2-3; 12 nucleotides align to TRBD2. V shed 0 bases and J 2 bases; nucleotides not matched to a gene: 7. Germline CDR1 and CDR2: SGHRS and YFSETQ. The CDR3 consists of 18 residues. The CDR3 nucleotides read TGCGCCAGCAGCTTGGTGGCTAGCGGGAGGGTCCCCACAGATACGCAGTATTTT. Encoded protein: CASSLVASGRVPTDTQYF.

This clone ranks as medium-sized. The chain joins TRBV11-3 to TRBJ1-3; 10 positions agree with TRBD1. Germline V gene sequence: CDR1 SGHNT, CDR2 YENEEA. The CDR3 is made up of 16 amino acids. V trimming: 7 bases; J trimming: 3 bases; junction bases outside the gene matches: 9. Here the CDR3 DNA reads TGTGCCAGCACCATAGACAGGGGGCGATTTGGAAACACCATATATTTT. Its translation is CASTIDRGRFGNTIYF.

V and J are TRBV14 and TRBJ1-3; 8 nucleotides line up with TRBD1. The CDR3 covers 14 residues. With 4 bases clipped from V and 3 bases from J, the junction kept 2 bases outside the gene matches. Germline CDR1 SGHDN, CDR2 FVKESK. CDR3 sequence: CASSPDRVGNTIYF. CDR3 DNA: TGTGCCAGCAGCCCGGACAGGGTTGGAAACACCATATATTTT.

This clone occurred a few times. V gene TRBV5-1 combines with J gene TRBJ1-3, with D perhaps TRBD1 (5 bases). The germline gives CDR1 SGHRS, CDR2 YFSETQ. The CDR3 sequence is 15 residues long. The germline V and J ends were trimmed by 0 bases and 1 base, with 8 bases remaining between them. The CDR3 nucleotides read TGCGCCAGCAGCTTGGGAGGGGCTTCTGGAAACACCATATATTTT. It yields the protein CASSLGGASGNTIYF.

This clone was seen a single time. The genes are TRBV5-1 and TRBJ2-2, with 7 positions matching TRBD2. V gave up 7 bases and J gave up 7 bases; unmatched junction bases: 10. Germline V gives CDR1 SGHRS, CDR2 YFSETQ. The CDR3 loop spans 14 amino acids. The CDR3 DNA reads as TGCGCCAGCTGGGAGGGAGCGAGTGTCGGGGAGCTGTTTTTT. It encodes CASWEGASVGELFF.

V and J are TRBV5-1 and TRBJ1-1; the D gene is possibly TRBD1 (5 bases). Germline V lookup: CDR1 SGHRS, CDR2 YFSETQ. The CDR3 loop spans 16 amino acids. Trimming left V 5 bases short and J 1 base short, with 18 bases between. The CDR3, as DNA: TGCGCCAGCAGGCTCGACAGCCAAACATCGAACACTGAAGCTTTCTTT. This sequence encodes CASRLDSQTSNTEAFF.

The chain has TRBV10-1 and TRBJ2-3; TRBD1 is a possible D gene (7 bases). This CDR3 has 16 amino acids. V was trimmed by 5 bases and J by 3 bases, leaving 18 bases between them. Germline V lookup: CDR1 WNHNN, CDR2 SYGVQD (reference sequence). The CDR3 loop reads CASSSGGGLRTDTQYF. The CDR3 coding sequence is TGCGCCAGCAGTTCAGGGGGAGGCCTCCGAACAGATACGCAGTATTTT.

The rearrangement joins TRBV12-5 to TRBJ2-7; D might be TRBD1 (5 bases). The CDR3 is 14 amino acids. Germline CDR1 and CDR2: LGHNT and FRNRAP. Trimming left V 7 bases short and J 1 base short, with 14 bases between. The CDR3 loop is CASAHDSPSYEQYF. In nucleotides, the CDR3 is TGTGCTAGTGCCCATGACAGTCCGTCCTACGAGCAGTACTTC.

This chain joins TRBV10-1 and TRBJ2-5; 7 nucleotides line up with TRBD2. The CDR3 is 13 residues long. Germline V gene lookup returns CDR1 WNHNN and CDR2 SYGVQD (reference sequence). Germline trimming cut 5 bases from V and 7 bases from J; bases unmatched to any gene: 7. The CDR3 loop is CASSRSGKGTQYF. Written as DNA, the CDR3 is TGCGCCAGCAGTAGGAGCGGGAAGGGGACCCAGTACTTC.

The genes are TRBV6-8 and TRBJ2-3, with TRBD2 as a possible D gene (6 bases). This CDR3 is 14 amino acids long. Germline V CDR1 and CDR2: MNHGY, SAAAGT. V lost 5 bases, J lost 3 bases, and 12 bases lay in between. As DNA, the CDR3 is TGTGCCAGCAGTAGATCCGGGAGTACAGATACGCAGTATTTT. This translates into CASSRSGSTDTQYF.

This chain uses TRBV11-3 with TRBJ2-7; D is perhaps TRBD1 or TRBD2 (5 bases each). The CDR3 runs to 14 residues. With 2 bases removed from V and 6 bases from J, the gap between germline ends came to 14 bases. The germline V gene has CDR1 SGHNT and CDR2 YENEEA. This chain's CDR3 is CASSLLGAGTEQYF. CDR3 bases: TGTGCCAGCAGCTTATTAGGGGCCGGGACCGAGCAGTACTTC.

This chain links TRBV19 with TRBJ2-1; D remains unclear. The CDR3 is made up of 14 amino acids. Germline V gene data show CDR1 as LNHDA and CDR2 as SQIVND (reference sequence). V dropped 3 bases and J dropped 0 bases, with 6 bases sitting between them. CDR3 region: CASSIKSSYNEQFF. The CDR3 nucleotides are TGTGCCAGTAGTATTAAGAGCTCCTACAATGAGCAGTTCTTC. The variable domain in full, completed from reference TRBV19 and TRBJ2-1, reads DGGITQSPKYLFRKEGQNVTLSCEQNLNHDAMYWYRQDPGQGLRLIYYSQIVNDFQKGDIAEGYSVSREKKESFPLTVTSAQKNPTAFYLCASSIKSSYNEQFFGPGTRLTVL.

The genes are TRBV6-8 and TRBJ1-2; D is perhaps TRBD1 (5 bases). Germline V gene sequence: CDR1 MNHGY, CDR2 SAAAGT. The CDR3 contains 15 residues. Trimming took off 4 bases at V and 0 bases at J, with 12 bases between the two ends. CDR3 sequence reads: CASSSRAVTNYGYTF. In DNA, the CDR3 is TGTGCCAGCAGTTCCAGGGCCGTAACTAACTATGGCTACACCTTC.

V gene TRBV6-8 combines with J gene TRBJ2-7, with a possible D match to TRBD1 (6 bases). CDR3 size: 13 residues. Trimming took 4 bases from V and 6 from J, leaving 13 bases between them. Germline CDR1 and CDR2: MNHGY and SAAAGT. The CDR3 loop is CASSFTGFGEQYF. The CDR3 DNA reads TGTGCCAGCAGTTTTACAGGGTTCGGCGAGCAGTACTTC.

This rearrangement joins TRBV6-8 to TRBJ1-3; D perhaps matches TRBD1 (6 bases). Germline V gene sequence: CDR1 MNHGY, CDR2 SAAAGT. V dropped 5 bases and J dropped 1 base, with 18 bases sitting between them. The CDR3 is made up of 17 amino acids. CDR3 residues: CASSAILGATSGNTIYF. For the CDR3, the DNA is TGTGCCAGCAGTGCAATTTTGGGGGCAACATCTGGAAACACCATATATTTT.

This chain uses TRBV28 with TRBJ2-3; TRBD2 matches 13 bases. CDR1 and CDR2 (germline): MDHEN, SYDVKM. V trimming: 1 base; J trimming: 13 bases; junction bases outside the gene matches: 5. The CDR3 is 14 residues long. The CDR3 DNA reads TGTGCCAGCAGTTTATCCGGAGGGACTAGCGGGGAGTATTTT. This translates into CASSLSGGTSGEYF.

This clone was detected only once. This chain connects TRBV19 to TRBJ2-7, with 8 nucleotides matching TRBD2. With 6 bases clipped from V and 1 base from J, the junction kept 8 bases outside the gene matches. This CDR3 is built from 15 residues. Germline CDR1 LNHDA, CDR2 SQIVND (reference sequence). CDR3 amino acids: CASRVTSGSSYEQYF. The CDR3 DNA reads as TGTGCCAGTAGGGTAACTAGCGGTTCGTCCTACGAGCAGTACTTC.

This rearrangement joins TRBV29-1 to TRBJ2-7; the D gene could be TRBD1 or TRBD2 (6 bases each). Germline CDR1 is SQVTM and CDR2 is ANQGSEA. CDR3 length: 13 amino acids. Trimming shortened V by 4 bases and J by 7 bases, and 17 bases separated the two germline ends. The CDR3 bases are TGCAGCGTTGCCGGCTCGGGGGCGAGGGAGCAGTACTTC. Translation gives CSVAGSGAREQYF.

V gene TRBV11-3 combines with J gene TRBJ2-1, with 12 bases identical to TRBD2. Per the germline V gene, CDR1 is SGHNT and CDR2 is YENEEA. This CDR3 is 16 amino acids long. The trim removed 3 bases at V and 8 bases at J, leaving 8 bases unmatched. CDR3 coding DNA: TGTGCCAGCAGCTTGGCTAGCGGGAGGGCCCAGGATGAGCAGTTCTTC. Protein product: CASSLASGRAQDEQFF.

The CDR3, as DNA: TGCGCCAGCAGTCAGCGGCCGGGACAGGTAATAACAGATACGCAGTATTTT. This sequence encodes CASSQRPGQVITDTQYF. The V gene is TRBV23-1, the J gene TRBJ2-3, with 8 bases that match TRBD1. TRBV23-1 is assigned to the ORF class and has an uncertain function. The CDR3 consists of 17 residues. The V gene end was trimmed by 3 bases and the J gene end by 3 bases; junction bases not matched to a gene: 11.